The 32 T cell receptor beta chains below all came from one sample that was sequenced in a study of blood T cell repertoires in COVID-19. Profiling relied on immunoSEQ multiplex PCR, and the TCRdb table lists in-frame clones only, not all of them. The sample comprises over 250,000 clones, about 91% of which are singletons, and approximately 9% rests with the top ten. Specimen: PBMCs or T cells enriched from blood (not recorded which). The receptor source for this set is a woman younger than 35 who had recovered from COVID-19.

This chain links TRBV12-3 or TRBV12-4 with TRBJ1-1, with 7 bases aligning to TRBD1. The CDR3 runs to 13 residues. Trimming at V came to 7 bases and at J to 10 bases, leaving 12 bases not matched to a gene. CDR3 residues: CASTQYRGLGAFF. In DNA form, the CDR3 reads TGTGCCAGCACTCAATACAGGGGACTGGGAGCTTTCTTT.

The chain couples TRBV2 to TRBJ1-6, with TRBD1 identical over 7 bases. V lost 6 bases and J lost 4; bases outside the gene matches: 6. The CDR3 is 15 residues long. From germline, CDR1 is SNHLY and CDR2 FYNNEI. CDR3 sequence reads: CASSREGQYNSPLHF. Here the CDR3 DNA reads TGTGCCAGCAGCCGTGAGGGACAGTATAATTCACCCCTCCACTTT. Supplemented by reference TRBV2 and TRBJ1-6, the full variable domain reads EPEVTQTPSHQVTQMGQEVILRCVPISNHLYFYWYRQILGQKVEFLVSFYNNEISEKSEIFDDQFSVERPDGSNFTLKIRSTKLEDSAMYFCASSREGQYNSPLHFGNGTRLTVT.

The V and J genes are TRBV3-1 (or the pseudogene TRBV3-2) and TRBJ1-6; 7 nucleotides align to TRBD1. Germline-derived CDR1 and CDR2 are LGHDT and YNNKEL (reference sequence). The ends lost 1 base at V and 9 bases at J; junction bases unmatched: 9. The CDR3 loop spans 16 amino acids. Here the CDR3 reads CASSQGWGTAGSPLHF. CDR3 nucleotide sequence: TGTGCCAGCAGCCAAGGATGGGGGACAGCGGGTTCACCCCTCCACTTT.

The V and J genes are TRBV4-1 and TRBJ1-1, with D perhaps TRBD1 (6 bases). Trimming removed 2 bases from V and 10 bases from J, with 23 bases in between. CDR1 MGHRA and CDR2 YSYEKL come from the germline V gene. This CDR3 comprises 16 residues. CDR3: CASSQPQGGRGQRAFF. CDR3 in DNA: TGCGCCAGCAGCCAACCGCAGGGTGGCAGGGGCCAACGAGCTTTCTTT.

This chain links TRBV7-6 with TRBJ2-1; 12 nucleotides agree with TRBD2. CDR1 is SGHVS and CDR2 is FNYEAQ in the germline V gene. V shed 4 bases, J shed 9 bases, and the junction held 7 bases outside the gene matches. The CDR3 spans 15 residues. The CDR3 sequence is CASSSGLAGMGEQFF. CDR3 coding DNA: TGTGCCAGCAGCTCCGGACTAGCGGGGATGGGTGAGCAGTTCTTC.

The rearrangement uses TRBV5-3 and TRBJ2-7; a weak D match, TRBD2 (6 bases). TRBV5-3 is marked as an open reading frame, function uncertain. The ends were cut back, 10 bases at V and 3 bases at J, with 20 bases in the middle. The CDR3 length is 14 residues. The CDR3 loop is CAHTWGEKYYEQYF. The CDR3 nucleotides read TGTGCCCACACCTGGGGGGAGAAGTACTACGAGCAGTACTTC.

The genes are TRBV29-1 and TRBJ2-5, with 8 nucleotides matching TRBD1. Germline V gene data show CDR1 as SQVTM and CDR2 as ANQGSEA. CDR3 length equals 13 residues. The V and J ends lost 6 bases and 2 bases, in that order; junction bases with no gene match: 5. The CDR3 loop is CSVSGTGQETQYF. CDR3 bases: TGCAGCGTCTCCGGGACAGGACAAGAGACCCAGTACTTC.

This chain joins TRBV12-3 or TRBV12-4 and TRBJ2-3, with D possibly matching TRBD1 (6 bases). Between the trimmed V and J ends, which lost 5 bases and 9 bases, there was a span of 15 bases. The CDR3 extends over 13 amino acids. CDR3 DNA sequence: TGTGCCAGCAGTCCCCGGGACACCGAAACGCAGTATTTT. Its translation: CASSPRDTETQYF.

This chain uses TRBV10-3 with TRBJ2-5; TRBD1 aligns across 10 bases. CDR3 length equals 13 residues. V lost 6 bases to trimming and J lost 3 bases; unmatched junction nucleotides: 1. Looked up from germline, CDR1 is ENHRY and CDR2 is SYGVKD. The DNA of the CDR3 is TGTGCCATCAGGGGACAGGGGAAAGAGACCCAGTACTTC. Translation gives CAIRGQGKETQYF.

On this clone: Other nucleotide sequences in the sample specify the same CDR3. V gene TRBV5-1 combines with J gene TRBJ2-5, with 7 bases lining up with TRBD2. The CDR3 loop spans 15 amino acids. With V trimmed by 0 bases and J by 2 bases, 4 bases remained unmatched. Germline V CDR1 and CDR2: SGHRS, YFSETQ. In DNA form, the CDR3 reads TGCGCCAGCAGCTTGGCCCCCGGGGGGCAAGAGACCCAGTACTTC. Amino acids: CASSLAPGGQETQYF. The complete variable domain, with remaining parts taken from reference TRBV5-1 and TRBJ2-5, reads KAGVTQTPRYLIKTRGQQVTLSCSPISGHRSVSWYQQTPGQGLQFLFEYFSETQRNKGNFPGRFSGRQFSNSRSEMNVSTLELGDSALYLCASSLAPGGQETQYFGPGTRLLVL.

The chain couples TRBV7-3 to TRBJ2-3; tentatively, D is TRBD2 (5 bases). The CDR3 loop spans 13 amino acids. Trimming pared 1 base from V and 4 bases from J, leaving 6 bases between. CDR1 is SGHTA and CDR2 is FQGTGA in the germline V gene. The CDR3 reads CASSLNGADTQYF. The CDR3 bases are TGTGCCAGCAGCTTAAACGGGGCAGATACGCAGTATTTT.

The V call is TRBV2, the J call TRBJ1-2; 10 bases agree with TRBD1. The CDR3 loop spans 16 amino acids. Germline V gene sequence: CDR1 SNHLY, CDR2 FYNNEI. V shed 7 bases, J shed 0 bases, and the junction held 8 bases outside the gene matches. The CDR3 spells CASTETGGRANYGYTF. CDR3 in DNA: TGTGCCAGCACCGAGACAGGGGGCCGCGCTAACTATGGCTACACCTTC.

The chain uses TRBV5-1 and TRBJ2-1, with 9 bases fitting TRBD1. The V gene end was trimmed by 4 bases and the J gene end by 5 bases; junction bases not matched to a gene: 4. CDR1 SGHRS and CDR2 YFSETQ come from the germline V gene. The CDR3 sequence is 14 residues long. CDR3 nucleotides: TGCGCCAGCAGCCCTCGGGACAGGGACAATGAGCAGTTCTTC. Translating gives CASSPRDRDNEQFF.

The chain couples TRBV19 to TRBJ2-4, with 7 bases fitting TRBD2. The junction had 4 bases not matched to a gene; V was cut back by 10 bases and J by 1 base. The CDR3 extends over 13 amino acids. Germline-derived CDR1 and CDR2 are LNHDA and SQIVND (reference sequence). CDR3 amino acids: CATFSGAKNIQYF. The CDR3 DNA follows: TGTGCCACATTTAGCGGGGCCAAAAACATTCAGTACTTC.

CDR3 bases: TGTGCCACCAGTGATCGGCAAGCCAGACAGGGGATGAAGTTTCTTGATTCACCCCTCCACTTT. Its translation is CATSDRQARQGMKFLDSPLHF. The chain carries TRBV24-1 and TRBJ1-6; 8 nucleotides align to TRBD1. J lost 8 bases, V lost 3 bases, and 23 bases had no gene match. This CDR3 spans 21 amino acids. Germline values: CDR1 KGHDR, CDR2 SFDVKD.

The chain carries TRBV3-1 (or the pseudogene TRBV3-2) and TRBJ2-1; TRBD2 aligns across 7 bases. The germline CDR1 and CDR2 sequences are LGHDT and YNNKEL (reference sequence). The CDR3 covers 16 residues. V was clipped by 2 bases and J by 8 bases; unmatched bases: 12. CDR3 DNA: TGTGCCAGCAGCCAATCGGCTAGCGGTACGGGATATGAGCAGTTCTTC. Its translation is CASSQSASGTGYEQFF.

The rearrangement joins TRBV24-1 to TRBJ2-1; D call uncertain. This CDR3 has 13 amino acids. CDR1 and CDR2 from the germline V gene are KGHDR and SFDVKD. Trimming cost V 7 bases and J 6 bases, with 12 bases left between them. As DNA, the CDR3 is TGTGCCACCAGCTCTCCGTCACTCAATGAGCAGTTCTTC. Translation gives CATSSPSLNEQFF.

The V call is TRBV6-5, the J call TRBJ1-6, with unresolved D. V was shortened by 0 bases and J by 11 bases, with 8 bases between the two germline ends. This CDR3 has 13 residues. The germline CDR1 and CDR2 sequences are MNHEY and SVGAGI. CDR3 DNA: TGTGCCAGCAGTTACTCGAGAGGTCCACCCCTCCACTTT. Protein: CASSYSRGPPLHF.

The chain employs TRBV7-9 and TRBJ2-2; 12 bases line up with TRBD2. V lost 7 bases, J lost 8 bases, and 5 bases stayed unmatched. The CDR3 contains 14 residues. CDR1 is SEHNR and CDR2 is FQNEAQ in the germline V gene (reference sequence). This CDR3 is CASTTSGSAGELFF. Here the CDR3 DNA reads TGTGCCAGCACGACTAGCGGGAGCGCAGGGGAGCTGTTTTTT.

The rearrangement links TRBV7-6 to TRBJ2-3, with 9 bases that match TRBD1. Trimming removed 5 bases from V and 5 bases from J; junction bases left unmatched: 8. The CDR3 has 15 residues. The germline V gene encodes CDR1 SGHVS and CDR2 FNYEAQ. CDR3 coding DNA: TGTGCCAGCAGCCCCCGGGGACAGGGATTAGATACGCAGTATTTT. As protein: CASSPRGQGLDTQYF.

The chain has TRBV4-3 and TRBJ1-1, with D unresolved. Trimming took 0 bases from V and 1 from J, leaving 9 bases between them. Germline CDR1 and CDR2: LGHNA and YSLEER. The CDR3 is made up of 15 amino acids. For the CDR3, the DNA is TGCGCCAGCAGCCAAGATCTTACGGGGAACACTGAAGCTTTCTTT. It specifies CASSQDLTGNTEAFF.

The table lists this clone with a count of one. The chain recombines TRBV2 with TRBJ1-5; D is unresolved. Germline values: CDR1 SNHLY, CDR2 FYNNEI. This CDR3 contains 13 residues. V lost 8 bases, J lost 0 bases, and 8 bases lay in between. This CDR3 is CASGAYSNQPQHF. As DNA, the CDR3 is TGTGCCAGCGGTGCCTATAGCAATCAGCCCCAGCATTTT.

The CDR3 protein is CASSLYTGQGAETQYF. In DNA form, the CDR3 reads TGTGCCAGCAGTCTGTACACGGGACAGGGTGCGGAGACCCAGTACTTC. The chain has TRBV27 and TRBJ2-5, with 9 positions matching TRBD1. The length of the CDR3 is 16 residues. CDR1 and CDR2 (germline): MNHEY, SMNVEV (reference sequence). J was trimmed by 5 bases and V by 5 bases; bases with no gene match: 12.

The chain combines TRBV25-1 with TRBJ2-1, with TRBD2 matching 9 bases. In germline, CDR1 is MGHDK, CDR2 SYGVNS. Losses at the gene ends were 6 bases for V and 2 bases for J; bases not matched to a gene: 5. This CDR3 is 15 amino acids long. CDR3 DNA sequence: TGTGCCAGCAGACAGGCGGGGGGGACCTACAATGAGCAGTTCTTC. Amino acid sequence: CASRQAGGTYNEQFF. Supplemented by reference TRBV25-1 and TRBJ2-1, the full variable domain reads EADIYQTPRYLVIGTGKKITLECSQTMGHDKMYWYQQDPGMELHLIHYSYGVNSTEKGDLSSESTVSRIRTEHFPLTLESARPSHTSQYLCASRQAGGTYNEQFFGPGTRLTVL.

This sequence joins TRBV6-1 and TRBJ1-1, with D possibly matching TRBD1 (5 bases). V was trimmed by 1 base and J by 0 bases, leaving 9 bases between them. Germline CDR1 reads MNHNS; CDR2 reads SASEGT. This CDR3 region has 15 residues. CDR3 in amino acids: CASSEDWGLNTEAFF. CDR3 nucleotides: TGTGCCAGCAGTGAAGATTGGGGCTTGAACACTGAAGCTTTCTTT.

The rearrangement joins TRBV7-9 to TRBJ2-3, with 9 bases aligning to TRBD1. Looked up from germline, CDR1 is SEHNR and CDR2 is FQNEAQ (reference sequence). Trimming at V came to 5 bases and at J to 5 bases, leaving 11 bases not matched to a gene. The length of the CDR3 is 16 residues. For the CDR3, the DNA is TGTGCCAGCAGCGTCCGAACAGGGGGCGCGGGAGATACGCAGTATTTT. It yields the protein CASSVRTGGAGDTQYF.

The chain employs TRBV12-3 or TRBV12-4 and TRBJ2-3; possible D gene TRBD2, 5 bases. V was pared by 4 bases and J by 3 bases, with 8 bases between. This CDR3 region has 13 residues. The CDR3: CASSWGVTDTQYF. The CDR3 nucleotides are TGTGCCAGCAGTTGGGGAGTAACAGATACGCAGTATTTT.

This clone was counted a few times. This chain connects TRBV28 to TRBJ1-3; D might be TRBD1 (6 bases). The CDR3 has 12 residues. Trimming took off 6 bases at V and 4 bases at J, with 7 bases between the two ends. Per the germline V gene, CDR1 is MDHEN and CDR2 is SYDVKM. The CDR3 loop is CASRTGGNTIYF. The CDR3 nucleotides are TGTGCCAGCAGGACAGGAGGAAACACCATATATTTT.

V and J are TRBV3-1 (or the pseudogene TRBV3-2) and TRBJ2-6; weak D call: TRBD1 (6 bases). The germline CDR1 and CDR2 sequences are LGHDT and YNNKEL (reference sequence). The CDR3 is 17 residues long. Trimming pared 4 bases from V and 4 bases from J, leaving 17 bases between. The CDR3 DNA follows: TGTGCCAGCAGCCTATATCGGCCAGGGACAGGGGCCAACGTCCTGACTTTC. Translation: CASSLYRPGTGANVLTF.

The chain has TRBV9 and TRBJ1-4; 7 nucleotides agree with TRBD1. V trimming: 1 base; J trimming: 4 bases; junction bases outside the gene matches: 4. Germline CDR1 SGDLS, CDR2 YYNGEE. The CDR3 consists of 15 residues. In nucleotides, the CDR3 is TGTGCCAGCAGCGTAATGACAGGGCATAATGAAAAACTGTTTTTT. It specifies CASSVMTGHNEKLFF.

The V gene is TRBV4-2, the J gene TRBJ1-6; D is uncertain. Germline values: CDR1 LGHNA, CDR2 YNFKEQ. The CDR3 has 16 amino acids. The V end lost 0 bases, the J end lost 9 bases, and 15 bases lay between the germline ends. CDR3 sequence: CASSQDLGGRASPLHF. The CDR3 DNA sequence: TGTGCCAGCAGCCAAGATCTCGGAGGGCGAGCTTCACCCCTCCACTTT.

This chain's CDR3 is CASSTFGQGRYTF. As DNA, the CDR3 is TGTGCCAGCAGCACCTTTGGACAGGGTCGCTACACCTTC. The rearrangement links TRBV7-9 to TRBJ1-2, with 8 bases that match TRBD1. The V gene end was trimmed by 5 bases and the J gene end by 9 bases; junction bases not matched to a gene: 8. This CDR3 has 13 residues. In germline, CDR1 is SEHNR, CDR2 FQNEAQ (reference sequence).